The T cell receptor beta chain described here comes from a study of blood T cell repertoires in COVID-19. Study at large: T cells, B-cell-depleted T cells, or PBMCs supplied cDNA or gDNA.

The protocol was immunoSEQ multiplex PCR, while the TCRdb copy is restricted to in-frame clones and leaves out a portion. The sample shows some 160,000 clones, around four fifths of them seen only once. Source material: PBMCs or T cells enriched from blood (not recorded which). This receptor was taken from a woman in her forties who had recovered from COVID-19.

For the CDR3, the DNA is TGCGCCAGCAGCCACCTGAGGGGGAGGACAGGCTTAGGTTCACCCCTCCACTTT. Protein product: CASSHLRGRTGLGSPLHF. The chain is built from TRBV4-1 and TRBJ1-6, with 7 bases fitting TRBD1. The CDR3 contains 18 residues. Germline CDR1 reads MGHRA; CDR2 reads YSYEKL. Losses at the gene ends were 3 bases for V and 9 bases for J; bases not matched to a gene: 17.